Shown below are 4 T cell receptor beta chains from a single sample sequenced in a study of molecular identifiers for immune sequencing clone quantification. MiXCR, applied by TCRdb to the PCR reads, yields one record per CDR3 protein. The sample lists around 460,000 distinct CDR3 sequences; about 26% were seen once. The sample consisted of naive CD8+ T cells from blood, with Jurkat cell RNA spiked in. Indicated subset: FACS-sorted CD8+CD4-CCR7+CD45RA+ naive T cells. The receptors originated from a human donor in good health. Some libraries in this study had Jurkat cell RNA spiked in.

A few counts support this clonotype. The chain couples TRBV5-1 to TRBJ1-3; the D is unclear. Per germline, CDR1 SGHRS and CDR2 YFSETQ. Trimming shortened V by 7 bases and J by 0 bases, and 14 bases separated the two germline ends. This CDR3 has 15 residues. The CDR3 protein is CASASTGNSGNTIYF. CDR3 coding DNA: TGCGCCAGCGCTAGTACCGGGAACTCTGGAAACACCATATATTTT.

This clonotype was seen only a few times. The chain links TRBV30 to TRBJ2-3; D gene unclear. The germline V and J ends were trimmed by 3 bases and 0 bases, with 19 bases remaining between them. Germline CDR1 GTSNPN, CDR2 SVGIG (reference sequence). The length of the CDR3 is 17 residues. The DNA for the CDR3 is TGTGCCTGGAGCGCGGTCCCATATACTTCTAGCACAGATACGCAGTATTTT. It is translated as CAWSAVPYTSSTDTQYF.

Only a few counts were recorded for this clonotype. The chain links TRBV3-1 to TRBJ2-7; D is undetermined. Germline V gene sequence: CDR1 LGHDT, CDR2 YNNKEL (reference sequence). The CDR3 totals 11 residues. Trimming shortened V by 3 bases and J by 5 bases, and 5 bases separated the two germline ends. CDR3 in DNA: TGTGCCAGCAGCCATTCCCACGAGCAGTACTTC. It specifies CASSHSHEQYF.

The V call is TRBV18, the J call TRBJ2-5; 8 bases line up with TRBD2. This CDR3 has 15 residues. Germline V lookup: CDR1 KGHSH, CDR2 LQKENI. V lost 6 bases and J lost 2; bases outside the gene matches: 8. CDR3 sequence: CASSTTTGGQETQYF. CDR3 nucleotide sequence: TGTGCCAGCTCCACCACCACGGGGGGGCAAGAGACCCAGTACTTC.